One T cell receptor beta chain is described in this entry. MiXCR was run by TCRdb on the 5' RACE reads, yielding one entry per CDR3 protein. There are approximately 8,800 distinct CDR3 sequences in the sample; about 50% occur only once, and 5% lies in the top ten. CDR3 length equals 13 residues. Germline CDR1 is LNHNV and CDR2 is YYDKDF (reference sequence). J was trimmed by 7 bases and V by 3 bases; bases with no gene match: 2. The TCR comes from a female donor with breast cancer. Sample: memory CD4+ T cells sorted from a lymph node. Sample subset: memory CD4+ T cells, CD4+CD45RO+CD25-. The rearrangement links TRBV15 to TRBJ1-2; 10 nucleotides match TRBD1. The CDR3 protein is CATSRDRGFGYTF. DNA of the CDR3: TGTGCCACCAGCAGGGACAGGGGGTTTGGCTACACCTTC.